This entry concerns a single TCR beta chain. Its antigen is still unknown. It was from PBMCs that CD4+ and CD8+ T cells were sorted. It was cDNA, reverse transcribed from extracted RNA, that served as the sequencing template. Assay used: immunoSEQ multiplex PCR; TCRdb lists only in-frame clones, some missing. The sample consists of tens of thousands of clones, approximately 64% of them appearing once. This specimen comes from a study of CD8+ T cells in alopecia areata. General observations from the study: Sequencing of scalp tissue also captures the resident alphabeta T cells of normal skin. Compared with mice, patients displayed less clear TCR sharing, possibly for HLA-related reasons.

This CDR3 spans 14 amino acids. V shed 7 bases and J 12 bases; nucleotides not matched to a gene: 12. CDR1 and CDR2 (germline): SNHLY, FYNNEI. The chain has TRBV2 and TRBJ2-7, with 13 positions matching TRBD2. The specimen was CD8+ T cells sorted from blood, collected at week 0. The receptor's source is a human donor with alopecia areata. For the CDR3, the DNA is TGTGCCAGCATTCCTGGGACTAGCGGGATGTCGCGGTACTTC. Translating gives CASIPGTSGMSRYF.